What follows are 14 T cell receptor beta chains derived from one specimen sequenced in a study of T cells in Graves' hyperthyroidism and ophthalmopathy. RNA transcripts were the template for amplifying TCR beta CDR3 regions. TCR CDR3 regions were first amplified by RT-PCR with HTBI primers. Each CDR3 protein gets one entry after TCRdb re-called the multiplex PCR reads with MiXCR. In the table there are a few hundred thousand distinct CDR3 sequences, roughly 17% of which are singletons. The sample comprised blood. These receptors all stem from a woman between 18 and 29 years old with Graves' ophthalmopathy.

This clonotype was observed at least ten times. Written as DNA, the CDR3 is TGTGCCAGCAGCCCGGGACCGCGGAACACTGAAGCTTTCTTT. Protein: CASSPGPRNTEAFF. The chain combines TRBV13 with TRBJ1-1; maybe TRBD1 (5 bases). The V and J ends lost 5 bases and 1 base respectively, with 11 bases between them. Germline assignment: CDR1 PRHDT and CDR2 FYEKMQ (reference sequence). This CDR3 contains 14 residues.

Ten or more counts support this clonotype. This chain uses TRBV28 with TRBJ2-2; 11 positions match TRBD2. Trimming cost V 2 bases and J 6 bases; bases outside gene matches: 14. This CDR3 has 19 amino acids. Germline values: CDR1 MDHEN, CDR2 SYDVKM. CDR3 nucleotides: TGTGCCAGCAGTTTAAAACTAGCGGGAGTCTATCACCCTCCCGGGGAGCTGTTTTTT. Amino acid sequence: CASSLKLAGVYHPPGELFF. Full variable domain (remainder filled in from reference TRBV28 and TRBJ2-2): DVKVTQSSRYLVKRTGEKVFLECVQDMDHENMFWYRQDPGLGLRLIYFSYDVKMKEKGDIPEGYSVSREKKERFSLILESASTNQTSMYLCASSLKLAGVYHPPGELFFGEGSRLTVL.

This clonotype was counted only a few times. The chain uses TRBV19 and TRBJ1-2, with a tentative D call TRBD1 (5 bases). In germline, CDR1 is LNHDA, CDR2 SQIVND (reference sequence). Trimming took 5 bases from V and 4 from J, leaving 17 bases between them. CDR3 length: 15 amino acids. Written as DNA, the CDR3 is TGTGCCAGTAGTCCAGGAGGGGCCTCAGGCTATGGCTACACCTTC. It specifies CASSPGGASGYGYTF.

This clonotype was detected a few times. The rearrangement links TRBV24-1 to TRBJ2-5, with D maybe TRBD1 (6 bases). V was pared by 3 bases and J by 9 bases, with 16 bases between. The CDR3 loop spans 14 amino acids. From germline, CDR1 is KGHDR and CDR2 SFDVKD. CDR3 coding DNA: TGTGCCACCAGTGATGTTACAGGGAACGCGGCCCAGTACTTC. The encoded protein is CATSDVTGNAAQYF.

The chain uses TRBV6-1 and TRBJ1-1, with 11 bases fitting TRBD1. Per the germline V gene, CDR1 is MNHNS and CDR2 is SASEGT. With V trimmed by 6 bases and J by 1 base, 10 bases remained unmatched. The CDR3 loop spans 17 amino acids. The chain's CDR3 is CASRTLGQGGKNTEAFF. CDR3 nucleotide sequence: TGTGCCAGCAGAACCCTGGGACAGGGGGGGAAGAACACTGAAGCTTTCTTT.

The chain uses TRBV24-1 and TRBJ1-1, with TRBD1 as a possible D gene (5 bases). The V end was cut by 5 bases, the J end by 4 bases, with 10 bases between. Per germline, CDR1 KGHDR and CDR2 SFDVKD. CDR3 size: 13 residues. CDR3 bases: TGTGCCACCAGTGTCGGGGGTGGCACTGAAGCTTTCTTT. It specifies CATSVGGGTEAFF.

This clonotype was seen repeatedly, ten times or more. The V and J genes are TRBV5-1 and TRBJ2-3, with D perhaps matching TRBD2 (6 bases). Trimming shortened V by 2 bases and J by 4 bases, and 14 bases separated the two germline ends. The CDR3 length is 15 residues. Germline V gene sequence: CDR1 SGHRS, CDR2 YFSETQ. The CDR3 bases are TGCGCCAGCAGCTTACAGGAACTAGCAGCAGATACGCAGTATTTT. Translation: CASSLQELAADTQYF.

The CDR3 here is CASSERADTSTDTQYF. As DNA, the CDR3 is TGTGCCAGCAGTGAAAGGGCAGATACTAGCACAGATACGCAGTATTTT. The V gene is TRBV25-1, the J gene TRBJ2-3; D is unresolved. Per germline, CDR1 MGHDK and CDR2 SYGVNS. CDR3 size: 16 residues. V lost 2 bases and J 0 bases, leaving 12 bases between the germline ends.

This clonotype was found a few times. The V call is TRBV24-1, the J call TRBJ2-1; 10 bases agree with TRBD2. Trimming cost V 3 bases and J 8 bases; bases outside gene matches: 9. Germline CDR1 KGHDR, CDR2 SFDVKD. The CDR3 length is 16 residues. The CDR3 nucleotides are TGTGCCACCAGTGATCCAGCCGCTAGCGGGAGATATGAGCAGTTCTTC. Protein sequence: CATSDPAASGRYEQFF.

CDR3 sequence reads: CASNFGSYNEQFF. The CDR3 DNA reads TGTGCCAGCAATTTCGGGTCCTACAATGAGCAGTTCTTC. The chain links TRBV12-3 or TRBV12-4 to TRBJ2-1; no clear D. Trimming shortened V by 7 bases and J by 1 base, and 8 bases separated the two germline ends. CDR3 size: 13 residues.

There are many counts of this clonotype. This rearrangement joins TRBV6-1 to TRBJ2-7; TRBD1 aligns across 11 bases. The CDR3 has 15 amino acids. V lost 7 bases and J lost 5; bases outside the gene matches: 10. In germline, CDR1 is MNHNS, CDR2 SASEGT. DNA for the CDR3: TGTGCCAGCAATAAACTCCGGGACAGGGGGAACGAGCAGTACTTC. Encoded protein: CASNKLRDRGNEQYF.

V and J are TRBV28 and TRBJ1-6, with a tentative D call TRBD1 (6 bases). The length of the CDR3 is 13 residues. V was cut by 7 bases and J by 8 bases, with 12 bases left in between. CDR1 and CDR2 from the germline V gene are MDHEN and SYDVKM. Here the CDR3 reads CASKPEGDSPLHF. The CDR3, as DNA: TGTGCCAGCAAACCTGAGGGGGATTCACCCCTCCACTTT.

J is TRBJ1-5 and V is TRBV12-3 or TRBV12-4, with TRBD1 identical over 8 bases. The CDR3 spans 17 residues. V shed 3 bases and J 0 bases; nucleotides not matched to a gene: 7. CDR3 residues: CASSFETGADSNQPQHF. The CDR3, as DNA: TGTGCCAGCAGTTTTGAGACAGGGGCGGATAGCAATCAGCCCCAGCATTTT.

This clonotype was seen only a few times. This chain uses TRBV20-1 with TRBJ2-7; 14 nucleotides align to TRBD2. Germline CDR1 is DFQATT and CDR2 is SNEGSKA (reference sequence). The V and J ends lost 3 bases and 3 bases, in that order; junction bases with no gene match: 22. The CDR3 is 21 amino acids. This CDR3 reads CSARLSLTGTSGRGALYEQYF. The DNA of the CDR3 is TGCAGTGCTAGGTTGTCCCTTACCGGGACTAGCGGGAGAGGCGCCCTCTACGAGCAGTACTTC.